One and the same sample provided the 18 T cell receptor beta chains below, sequenced in a study of OX40 agonist ivuxolimab in advanced cancers. Library preparation used the immunoSEQ multiplex PCR assay. Here the immuneACCESS table is served through TCRdb, limited to in-frame sequences with V and J called. Missing clones are a known gap in these copies; in checked studies unresolved V genes cover under half, and the rest lacks a known reason. This sample is represented by about 120,000 clones; just under 95% of them were singletons. The biggest ten clones account for 0.15% to 0.17% of the sample. Here the sequenced sample was CD4+ or CD8+ T cells sorted from blood, taken in a trial of the OX40 agonist ivuxolimab. These receptors were obtained from an adult with an advanced solid tumor such as melanoma, head and neck, liver or kidney cancer.

V usage is TRBV5-1 and J usage is TRBJ2-1; a weak D match, TRBD1 (6 bases). The germline V gene encodes CDR1 SGHRS and CDR2 YFSETQ. Trimming removed 8 bases at V and 5 bases at J, with 14 bases between. CDR3 length equals 13 residues. The CDR3 DNA sequence: TGCGCCAGTCACCGGGACATTGACAATGAGCAGTTCTTC. This gives the protein CASHRDIDNEQFF.

The chain employs TRBV6-5 and TRBJ1-2; D is possibly TRBD1 (5 bases). Trimming left V 5 bases short and J 6 bases short, with 16 bases between. Per germline, CDR1 MNHEY and CDR2 SVGAGI. The CDR3 covers 14 residues. Here the CDR3 DNA reads TGTGCCAGCAGTCGGGGCCGTAGCTTAGATGGCTACACCTTC. This codes for CASSRGRSLDGYTF.

The chain uses TRBV5-8 and TRBJ1-5; no clear D. Germline V lookup: CDR1 SGHTS, CDR2 YDEGEE. Trimming shortened V by 6 bases and J by 3 bases, and 16 bases separated the two germline ends. This CDR3 has 15 amino acids. The CDR3 protein is CASTPEQIFNQPQHF. In nucleotides, the CDR3 is TGTGCCAGCACCCCGGAGCAGATCTTCAATCAGCCCCAGCATTTT.

The gene calls are TRBV19 and TRBJ1-3; 9 nucleotides agree with TRBD1. The CDR3 spans 14 residues. Trimming cost V 6 bases and J 3 bases; bases outside gene matches: 3. Germline CDR1 is LNHDA and CDR2 is SQIVND (reference sequence). CDR3 sequence (DNA): TGTGCCAGTAGGTCGGGACAGGGTGGAAACACCATATATTTT. Encoded protein: CASRSGQGGNTIYF.

This chain joins TRBV7-9 and TRBJ1-5; D unclear. The CDR3 consists of 14 residues. Trimming took off 1 base at V and 6 bases at J, with 10 bases between the two ends. Germline V gene sequence: CDR1 SEHNR, CDR2 FQNEAQ (reference sequence). The chain's CDR3 is CASSLDYRAQPQHF. As DNA, the CDR3 is TGTGCCAGCAGCTTAGACTACCGGGCTCAGCCCCAGCATTTT.

The sample holds one count of this clone. The chain joins TRBV5-5 to TRBJ2-7; 9 bases align to TRBD1. The germline V gene encodes CDR1 SGHKS and CDR2 YYEKEE (reference sequence). CDR3 length equals 14 residues. V dropped 4 bases and J dropped 5; count of bases not matched to a gene: 7. Here the CDR3 DNA reads TGTGCCAGCAGCCTGGCCCGGGACAGGGACGAGCAGTACTTC. Its protein is CASSLARDRDEQYF.

This clone appeared a single time. DNA of the CDR3: TGTGCCAGCAGCTTAAATCGGGGGATGGGTGAGCAGTTCTTC. This sequence encodes CASSLNRGMGEQFF. The chain links TRBV11-2 to TRBJ2-1, with D maybe TRBD2 (6 bases). CDR3 length equals 14 residues. In germline, CDR1 is SGHAT, CDR2 FQNNGV. The ends were cut back, 2 bases at V and 9 bases at J, with 14 bases in the middle.

The chain has TRBV5-1 and TRBJ2-2; D is perhaps TRBD2 (5 bases). From germline, CDR1 is SGHRS and CDR2 YFSETQ. The ends were cut back, 4 bases at V and 0 bases at J, with 13 bases in the middle. This CDR3 is 16 amino acids long. The CDR3 region has the DNA TGCGCCAGCAGCCCCCTGGCGGGTACGAACACCGGGGAGCTGTTTTTT. It is translated as CASSPLAGTNTGELFF.

The rearrangement joins TRBV5-1 to TRBJ1-1; 7 bases line up with TRBD1. Germline V CDR1 and CDR2: SGHRS, YFSETQ. V shed 0 bases, J shed 4 bases, and the junction held 6 bases outside the gene matches. The CDR3 runs 15 residues. Here the CDR3 DNA reads TGCGCCAGCAGCTTGGACAGGGGAGTTTTCACTGAAGCTTTCTTT. Translating gives CASSLDRGVFTEAFF. Full variable domain (outside the CDR3, taken from reference TRBV5-1 and TRBJ1-1): KAGVTQTPRYLIKTRGQQVTLSCSPISGHRSVSWYQQTPGQGLQFLFEYFSETQRNKGNFPGRFSGRQFSNSRSEMNVSTLELGDSALYLCASSLDRGVFTEAFFGQGTRLTVV.

The rearrangement joins TRBV19 to TRBJ1-4; D remains ambiguous. V lost 6 bases, J lost 5 bases, and 10 bases lay in between. The CDR3 length is 13 residues. CDR1 is LNHDA, CDR2 SQIVND, per germline (reference sequence). For the CDR3, the DNA is TGTGCCAGTAGATTCCGGAAGAATGAAAAACTGTTTTTT. It codes for CASRFRKNEKLFF.

The genes are TRBV5-1 and TRBJ2-1; 10 positions match TRBD2. The trim removed 7 bases at V and 7 bases at J, leaving 14 bases unmatched. CDR3 length equals 16 residues. CDR1 is SGHRS and CDR2 is YFSETQ in the germline V gene. The CDR3 loop reads CASAQRAGGPRNEQFF. CDR3 coding DNA: TGCGCCAGCGCCCAACGAGCGGGGGGGCCGCGGAATGAGCAGTTCTTC. Together with reference TRBV5-1 and TRBJ2-1, the CDR3 gives the full variable domain: KAGVTQTPRYLIKTRGQQVTLSCSPISGHRSVSWYQQTPGQGLQFLFEYFSETQRNKGNFPGRFSGRQFSNSRSEMNVSTLELGDSALYLCASAQRAGGPRNEQFFGPGTRLTVL.

The chain joins TRBV4-1 to TRBJ2-2, with D perhaps matching TRBD2 (5 bases). Trimming left V 1 base short and J 2 bases short, with 14 bases between. The CDR3 extends over 17 amino acids. Germline V gene data show CDR1 as MGHRA and CDR2 as YSYEKL. The CDR3 region is CASSQAPSGDNTGELFF. Here the CDR3 DNA reads TGCGCCAGCAGCCAAGCCCCCAGCGGAGATAACACCGGGGAGCTGTTTTTT.

The rearrangement links TRBV10-3 to TRBJ1-5, with D possibly being TRBD1 (6 bases). This CDR3 spans 15 amino acids. Germline CDR1 reads ENHRY; CDR2 reads SYGVKD. V was pared by 6 bases and J by 5 bases, with 17 bases between. This CDR3 reads CAISPGASTDQPQHF. The CDR3 DNA is TGTGCCATCAGCCCGGGGGCGAGTACAGATCAGCCCCAGCATTTT.

The chain employs TRBV19 and TRBJ2-3; TRBD2 matches 13 bases. The CDR3 is made up of 16 amino acids. V lost 4 bases to trimming and J lost 2 bases; unmatched junction nucleotides: 3. The V gene's germline CDR1 is LNHDA and CDR2 SQIVND (reference sequence). In nucleotides, the CDR3 is TGTGCCAGTAGTACCGGACTAGCGGGGGACACAGATACGCAGTATTTT. It encodes CASSTGLAGDTDTQYF.

This rearrangement joins TRBV10-3 to TRBJ2-5; unclear D gene. Germline V gene data show CDR1 as ENHRY and CDR2 as SYGVKD. V dropped 3 bases and J dropped 4 bases, with 6 bases sitting between them. The CDR3 covers 12 residues. This CDR3 reads CAISDVGETQYF. The CDR3 region has the DNA TGTGCCATCAGTGACGTGGGAGAGACCCAGTACTTC.

This chain links TRBV5-4 with TRBJ2-7, with 8 bases identical to TRBD2. V shed 0 bases, J shed 2 bases, and the junction held 10 bases outside the gene matches. CDR1 and CDR2 (germline): SGHNT, YYREEE (reference sequence). The CDR3 spans 17 residues. CDR3 region: CASSLAPGAGGAYEQYF. CDR3 DNA: TGTGCCAGCAGCTTGGCCCCTGGGGCGGGAGGTGCCTACGAGCAGTACTTC.

J is TRBJ2-1 and V is TRBV4-1; D uncertain. V lost 3 bases, J lost 0 bases, and 15 bases lay in between. The CDR3 spans 17 residues. In germline, CDR1 is MGHRA, CDR2 YSYEKL. This CDR3 is CASSQASRILSYNEQFF. The CDR3 nucleotides read TGCGCCAGCAGCCAGGCAAGTCGTATTCTCTCCTACAATGAGCAGTTCTTC.

The V gene is TRBV6-5, the J gene TRBJ1-5, with 8 bases matching TRBD1. With V trimmed by 6 bases and J by 5 bases, 9 bases remained unmatched. CDR3 length equals 15 residues. Germline V lookup: CDR1 MNHEY, CDR2 SVGAGI. DNA for the CDR3: TGTGCCAGCAGAGAGTCCGGGACAGGTTATCAGCCCCAGCATTTT. Amino acid sequence: CASRESGTGYQPQHF.